This T cell receptor beta chain was sequenced in a study of cytomegalovirus exposure and HLA in healthy donors. Findings and caveats of the study: Later work showed greater clonal expansion in HLA-associated TCR beta chains than in equally common others. Productive status was seen about 87% or about 30% of the time for most TCR beta V segments in an earlier analysis.

Primers included in the PCR were 60 Vbeta and 13 Jbeta primers. Here immunoSEQ multiplex PCR was the method, and the copy in TCRdb shows in-frame clones only, minus some. The sample yields over 110,000 clones, roughly four fifths seen once. The CDR3 is made up of 13 amino acids. Germline CDR1 KGHSH, CDR2 LQKENI. V was clipped by 0 bases and J by 5 bases, with 7 bases between them. About this clone itself: Antigen specificity is unknown.

This TCR was sampled from a woman aged 40-49 years in good health and CMV-seronegative. The rearrangement links TRBV18 to TRBJ1-1; D is possibly TRBD1 (5 bases). Sequencing was performed on PBMCs. CDR3 amino acids: CASSPPSGTEAFF. CDR3 nucleotides: TGTGCCAGCTCACCACCATCAGGGACTGAAGCTTTCTTT.